This section outlines one TCR beta chain sequence together with its context. The target antigen is unknown. The V gene's germline CDR1 is SEHNR and CDR2 FQNEAQ (reference sequence). This CDR3 is 15 amino acids long. V lost 6 bases, J lost 0 bases, and 15 bases lay in between. The sample is drawn from a study of T-cell reconstitution after alpha-beta-depleted transplantation in children. Findings of the study overall: Day-60 TCRbeta diversity that was high in some patients was derived from surviving recipient T cells and thymic progenitors. Two months or so post-transplant, alpha-beta T cells reportedly derived from several hundred expanded graft clones. Newly generated T cells supplied most T-cell counts and diversity one year post-transplant.

The TCRbeta library was prepared with unique molecular identifiers. A single record per CDR3 protein comes from TCRdb applying MiXCR to the PCR reads. This table holds roughly 790,000 distinct CDR3 sequences, 16% found once. This chain joins TRBV7-9 and TRBJ2-7; unclear D gene. The clonotype was recovered from a male patient younger than 18 who had a stem cell transplant for acute lymphoblastic leukemia, so the T cells may come from the graft donor. This specimen consisted of PBMCs, mostly from graft donor cells, obtained 360 days after TCRalphabeta/CD19-depleted stem cell transplant. The CDR3 protein is CASSPTNAPSYEQYF. The CDR3 DNA reads TGTGCCAGCAGTCCGACCAACGCCCCCTCCTACGAGCAGTACTTC.